The 23 T cell receptor beta chains below all came from one sample that was sequenced in a study of blood T cell repertoires in COVID-19. Method: immunoSEQ multiplex PCR; TCRdb's copy keeps in-frame clones and lacks some. Found here are around 160,000 clones, 80% to 90% of them singletons; the top ten hold around 8.2%. The sequenced sample consisted of peripheral blood. The receptor source for this set is a man aged 55 to 70 with acute or convalescent COVID-19.

The rearrangement links TRBV9 to TRBJ2-2, with TRBD2 as a possible D gene (6 bases). Trimming pared 0 bases from V and 2 bases from J, leaving 17 bases between. The CDR3 contains 18 residues. In germline, CDR1 is SGDLS, CDR2 YYNGEE. The chain's CDR3 is CASSVVLGGGQNTGELFF. As DNA, the CDR3 is TGTGCCAGCAGCGTAGTATTGGGGGGAGGCCAAAACACCGGGGAGCTGTTTTTT.

This clone was observed a handful of times. V usage is TRBV5-1 and J usage is TRBJ2-7, with 12 bases identical to TRBD2. The CDR3 sequence is 16 residues long. Per germline, CDR1 SGHRS and CDR2 YFSETQ. Trimming removed 4 bases from V and 0 bases from J; junction bases left unmatched: 5. Here the CDR3 reads CASSETSGRISYEQYF. In DNA form, the CDR3 reads TGCGCCAGCAGCGAAACTAGCGGGAGGATCTCCTACGAGCAGTACTTC.

This chain links TRBV6-5 with TRBJ1-6; TRBD1 matches at 7 bases. Germline loops: CDR1 MNHEY, CDR2 SVGAGI. V gave up 5 bases and J gave up 5 bases; unmatched junction bases: 6. The CDR3 totals 15 residues. CDR3 sequence: CASSPPQGNNSPLHF. The CDR3 DNA follows: TGTGCCAGCAGTCCTCCACAGGGGAATAATTCACCCCTCCACTTT.

The gene calls are TRBV7-9 and TRBJ2-3, with a possible D match to TRBD2 (5 bases). CDR1 is SEHNR, CDR2 FQNEAQ, per germline (reference sequence). This CDR3 has 13 residues. V dropped 3 bases and J dropped 4 bases, with 8 bases sitting between them. The CDR3 is CASSFWTSDTQYF. Here the CDR3 DNA reads TGTGCCAGCAGCTTTTGGACTTCAGATACGCAGTATTTT. The full variable domain, with the rest looked up from reference TRBV7-9 and TRBJ2-3, is DTGVSQNPRHKITKRGQNVTFRCDPISEHNRLYWYRQTLGQGPEFLTYFQNEAQLEKSRLLSDRFSAERPKGSFSTLEIQRTEQGDSAMYLCASSFWTSDTQYFGPGTRLTVL.

This chain links TRBV19 with TRBJ2-3, with TRBD2 identical over 8 bases. CDR1 is LNHDA and CDR2 is SQIVND in the germline V gene (reference sequence). V lost 4 bases to trimming and J lost 3 bases; unmatched junction nucleotides: 9. This CDR3 contains 16 residues. The CDR3 sequence is CASSTRAGAGTDTQYF. The DNA of the CDR3 is TGTGCCAGTAGTACCCGAGCGGGAGCAGGGACAGATACGCAGTATTTT.

The CDR3 loop is CSRGFGETQYF. The CDR3 DNA follows: TGCAGTAGGGGGTTCGGGGAGACCCAGTACTTC. This chain joins TRBV20-1 and TRBJ2-5; D may be TRBD1 (6 bases). Germline V gene data show CDR1 as DFQATT and CDR2 as SNEGSKA (reference sequence). V lost 8 bases to trimming and J lost 5 bases, with 12 bases between them. The CDR3 is made up of 11 amino acids.

This clone was picked up a small number of times. The chain links TRBV19 to TRBJ1-6; D uncertain. The CDR3 extends over 13 amino acids. V gave up 9 bases and J gave up 0 bases, with 6 bases separating them. Germline V gene data show CDR1 as LNHDA and CDR2 as SQIVND (reference sequence). CDR3 nucleotides: TGTGCCAGCCGGGGCTCCTATAATTCACCCCTCCACTTT. It translates to CASRGSYNSPLHF. The full variable domain, in which reference TRBV19 and TRBJ1-6 provide the parts outside the CDR3, is DGGITQSPKYLFRKEGQNVTLSCEQNLNHDAMYWYRQDPGQGLRLIYYSQIVNDFQKGDIAEGYSVSREKKESFPLTVTSAQKNPTAFYLCASRGSYNSPLHFGNGTRLTVT.

J is TRBJ1-1 and V is TRBV3-1 (or the pseudogene TRBV3-2); 8 bases line up with TRBD1. Germline V gene data show CDR1 as LGHDT and CDR2 as YNNKEL (reference sequence). This CDR3 is 14 amino acids long. The V and J ends lost 4 bases and 2 bases, in that order; junction bases with no gene match: 3. The CDR3 DNA is TGTGCCAGCAGCCGAGGACAGGGCAACACTGAAGCTTTCTTT. It is translated as CASSRGQGNTEAFF.

The chain is built from TRBV7-3 and TRBJ1-2, with a weak D call TRBD1 (6 bases). Germline loops: CDR1 SGHTA, CDR2 FQGTGA. This CDR3 contains 15 residues. V lost 5 bases to trimming and J lost 0 bases, with 13 bases between them. CDR3 sequence reads: CASSPGQSANYGYTF. CDR3 DNA: TGTGCCAGCAGCCCCGGACAGTCGGCTAACTATGGCTACACCTTC.

The J gene is TRBJ2-1, the V gene TRBV9; D uncertain. This CDR3 contains 15 residues. Deletions cut 0 bases from V and 0 bases from J, with 7 bases between. CDR1 is SGDLS and CDR2 is YYNGEE in the germline V gene. The CDR3 reads CASSVGPSSYNEQFF. The CDR3 bases are TGTGCCAGCAGCGTAGGCCCCAGCTCCTACAATGAGCAGTTCTTC. The variable domain in full, with the rest retrieved from reference TRBV9 and TRBJ2-1, is DSGVTQTPKHLITATGQRVTLRCSPRSGDLSVYWYQQSLDQGLQFLIQYYNGEERAKGNILERFSAQQFPDLHSELNLSSLELGDSALYFCASSVGPSSYNEQFFGPGTRLTVL.

V is TRBV29-1 and J is TRBJ1-1, with D perhaps matching TRBD1 (5 bases). CDR1 is SQVTM, CDR2 ANQGSEA, per germline. Trimming pared 1 base from V and 5 bases from J, leaving 11 bases between. This CDR3 is 13 amino acids long. CDR3 sequence (DNA): TGCAGCGTTGAAGTTATCGGGGGGACTGAAGCTTTCTTT. Translation gives CSVEVIGGTEAFF. The full variable domain, rest sourced from reference TRBV29-1 and TRBJ1-1, is SAVISQKPSRDICQRGTSLTIQCQVDSQVTMMFWYRQQPGQSLTLIATANQGSEATYESGFVIDKFPISRPNLTFSTLTVSNMSPEDSSIYLCSVEVIGGTEAFFGQGTRLTVV.

The J gene is TRBJ1-3, the V gene TRBV6-5; a weak D match, TRBD1 (6 bases). This CDR3 is 13 amino acids long. Trimming pared 0 bases from V and 9 bases from J, leaving 9 bases between. Per germline, CDR1 MNHEY and CDR2 SVGAGI. Here the CDR3 reads CASSYSRGSTIYF. CDR3 sequence (DNA): TGTGCCAGCAGTTACTCGAGGGGGAGCACCATATATTTT.

J is TRBJ1-1 and V is TRBV28; weak D call: TRBD1 (5 bases). Germline CDR1 MDHEN, CDR2 SYDVKM. V was shortened by 6 bases and J by 5 bases, with 16 bases between the two germline ends. The CDR3 has 14 residues. This CDR3 is CASSPAGGGTEAFF. The CDR3 DNA is TGTGCCAGCAGCCCCGCCGGGGGAGGGACTGAAGCTTTCTTT.

This CDR3 reads CASSLEVQVPYNEQFF. CDR3 nucleotide sequence: TGCGCCAGCAGCTTGGAGGTCCAGGTCCCTTACAATGAGCAGTTCTTC. The chain employs TRBV5-1 and TRBJ2-1; the D is unclear. Trimming removed 0 bases from V and 4 bases from J, with 14 bases in between. The CDR3 runs 16 residues. Germline-derived CDR1 and CDR2 are SGHRS and YFSETQ.

The V and J genes are TRBV5-4 and TRBJ2-3; D perhaps matches TRBD2 (6 bases). The V end was cut by 4 bases, the J end by 5 bases, with 14 bases between. The germline gives CDR1 SGHNT, CDR2 YYREEE (reference sequence). The CDR3 is 14 residues long. Written as DNA, the CDR3 is TGTGCCAGCAGCAGGACTACGGGGCAAGATACGCAGTATTTT. Residues: CASSRTTGQDTQYF.

The J gene is TRBJ2-7, the V gene TRBV7-8; 11 positions match TRBD2. CDR3 size: 13 residues. Per the germline V gene, CDR1 is SGHVS and CDR2 is FQNEAQ. Trimming took 9 bases from V and 4 from J; bases not matched to a gene: 5. In nucleotides, the CDR3 is TGTGCCAGTCAACTAGCGGGAGCGTACGAGCAGTACTTC. As protein: CASQLAGAYEQYF.

CDR3 coding DNA: TGTGCCAGCAGCTTCGAGGGAGCGGGCGTGGAGACCCAGTACTTC. Translation: CASSFEGAGVETQYF. The chain employs TRBV5-5 and TRBJ2-5; tentatively, D is TRBD2 (6 bases). The CDR3 runs to 15 residues. The V gene lost 2 bases and the J gene lost 5 bases, with 16 bases spanning the gap. CDR1 SGHKS and CDR2 YYEKEE come from the germline V gene (reference sequence).

This chain uses TRBV10-3 with TRBJ2-5, with 8 positions matching TRBD2. V gave up 7 bases and J gave up 0 bases; unmatched junction bases: 7. Germline CDR1 is ENHRY and CDR2 is SYGVKD. CDR3 length: 15 amino acids. CDR3 DNA sequence: TGTGCCATCAAGGGGGATAGCGGGAACCAAGAGACCCAGTACTTC. Encoded protein: CAIKGDSGNQETQYF.

In its sample, this clone was seen a few times. This sequence joins TRBV19 and TRBJ2-1; TRBD2 matches at 14 bases. Looked up from germline, CDR1 is LNHDA and CDR2 is SQIVND (reference sequence). The CDR3 consists of 18 residues. V was pared by 6 bases and J by 10 bases, with 17 bases of the junction left unmatched. The CDR3 DNA reads TGTGCCAGTAGAAGCGGCGGACTAGCGGGAGGTTTGAAGGGAGAGCAGTTCTTC. Its translation: CASRSGGLAGGLKGEQFF.

This rearrangement joins TRBV2 to TRBJ2-2; TRBD1 matches at 9 bases. CDR1 and CDR2 from the germline V gene are SNHLY and FYNNEI. The CDR3 is made up of 14 amino acids. The V gene end was trimmed by 5 bases and the J gene end by 6 bases; junction bases not matched to a gene: 4. The CDR3 sequence is CASSRTGVAGELFF. CDR3 nucleotides: TGTGCCAGCAGTCGGACAGGGGTGGCCGGGGAGCTGTTTTTT.

The chain is built from TRBV29-1 and TRBJ2-3; 7 bases match TRBD2. The ends lost 1 base at V and 2 bases at J; junction bases unmatched: 12. Looked up from germline, CDR1 is SQVTM and CDR2 is ANQGSEA. The CDR3 totals 17 residues. Here the CDR3 DNA reads TGCAGCGTTGAAGGAGGTTTTGGAAGCGGGACCACAGATACGCAGTATTTT. Translation gives CSVEGGFGSGTTDTQYF.

The V gene is TRBV7-3, the J gene TRBJ2-1; 9 bases agree with TRBD2. The junction had 5 bases not matched to a gene; V was cut back by 5 bases and J by 3 bases. From germline, CDR1 is SGHTA and CDR2 FQGTGA. The CDR3 loop spans 15 amino acids. The CDR3 reads CASSPGLANYNEQFF. The CDR3 region has the DNA TGTGCCAGCAGCCCGGGACTAGCCAACTACAATGAGCAGTTCTTC. The complete variable domain, with remaining parts taken from reference TRBV7-3 and TRBJ2-1, reads GAGVSQTPSNKVTEKGKYVELRCDPISGHTALYWYRQSLGQGPEFLIYFQGTGAADDSGLPNDRFFAVRPEGSVSTLKIQRTERGDSAVYLCASSPGLANYNEQFFGPGTRLTVL.

This clone was detected only once. V usage is TRBV2 and J usage is TRBJ1-1; TRBD1 is a possible D gene (5 bases). There are 14 residues in the CDR3. The germline V gene encodes CDR1 SNHLY and CDR2 FYNNEI. The V end lost 7 bases, the J end lost 3 bases, and 15 bases lay between the germline ends. CDR3 bases: TGTGCCAGCACGGGGGAGGGTTGGGACACTGAAGCTTTCTTT. Its protein product is CASTGEGWDTEAFF.